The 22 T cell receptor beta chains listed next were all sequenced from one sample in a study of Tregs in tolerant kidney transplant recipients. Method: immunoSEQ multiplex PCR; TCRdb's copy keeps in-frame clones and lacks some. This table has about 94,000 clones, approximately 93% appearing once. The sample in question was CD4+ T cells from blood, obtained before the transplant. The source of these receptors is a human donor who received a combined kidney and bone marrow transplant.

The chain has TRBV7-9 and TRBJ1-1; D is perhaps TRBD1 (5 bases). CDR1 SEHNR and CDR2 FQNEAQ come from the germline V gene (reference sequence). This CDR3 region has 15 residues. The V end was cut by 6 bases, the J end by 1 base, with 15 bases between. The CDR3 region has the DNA TGTGCCAGCAGGTATACTAGGAGGGGGAACACTGAAGCTTTCTTT. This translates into CASRYTRRGNTEAFF.

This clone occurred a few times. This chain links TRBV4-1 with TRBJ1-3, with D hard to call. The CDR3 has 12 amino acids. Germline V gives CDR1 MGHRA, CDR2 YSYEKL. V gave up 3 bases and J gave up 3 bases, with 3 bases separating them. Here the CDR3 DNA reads TGCGCCAGCAGCCACTATGGAAACACCATATATTTT. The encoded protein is CASSHYGNTIYF.

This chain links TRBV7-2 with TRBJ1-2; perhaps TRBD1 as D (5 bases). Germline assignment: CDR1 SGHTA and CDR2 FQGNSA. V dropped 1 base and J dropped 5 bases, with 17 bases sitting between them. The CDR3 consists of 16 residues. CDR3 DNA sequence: TGTGCCAGCAGCTTAGGCAGTTCACAGGCTTGGTATGGCTACACCTTC. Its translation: CASSLGSSQAWYGYTF.

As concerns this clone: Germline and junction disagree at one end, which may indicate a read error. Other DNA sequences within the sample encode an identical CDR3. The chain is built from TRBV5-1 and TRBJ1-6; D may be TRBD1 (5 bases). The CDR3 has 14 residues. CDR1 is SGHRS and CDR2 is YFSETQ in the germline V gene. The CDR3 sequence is CASSLDRNNSPLHF. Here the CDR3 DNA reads TGCGCCAGCAGCTTGGACAGGAATAATTCCCCCCTCCACTTT.

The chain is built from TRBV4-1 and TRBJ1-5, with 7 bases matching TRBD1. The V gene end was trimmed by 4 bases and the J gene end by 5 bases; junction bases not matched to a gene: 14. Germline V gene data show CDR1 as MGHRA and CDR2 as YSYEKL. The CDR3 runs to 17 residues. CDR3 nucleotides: TGCGCCAGCAGCCCCAGAGGGGGCAGGGGTCGTGATCAGCCCCAGCATTTT. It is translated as CASSPRGGRGRDQPQHF.

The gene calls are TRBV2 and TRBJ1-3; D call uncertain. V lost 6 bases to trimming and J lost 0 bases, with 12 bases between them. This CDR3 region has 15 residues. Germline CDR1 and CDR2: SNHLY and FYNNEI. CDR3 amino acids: CASRETDFSGNTIYF. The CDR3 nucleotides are TGTGCCAGCAGAGAGACGGACTTCTCTGGAAACACCATATATTTT.

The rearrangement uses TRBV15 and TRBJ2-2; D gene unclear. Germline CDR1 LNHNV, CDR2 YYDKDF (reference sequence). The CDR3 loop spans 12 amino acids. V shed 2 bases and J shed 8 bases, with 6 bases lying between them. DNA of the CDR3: TGTGCCACCAGCAGATCCTTTGGGGAGCTGTTTTTT. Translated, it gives CATSRSFGELFF. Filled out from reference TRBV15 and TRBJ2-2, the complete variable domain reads DAMVIQNPRYQVTQFGKPVTLSCSQTLNHNVMYWYQQKSSQAPKLLFHYYDKDFNNEADTPDNFQSRRPNTSFCFLDIRSPGLGDTAMYLCATSRSFGELFFGEGSRLTVL.

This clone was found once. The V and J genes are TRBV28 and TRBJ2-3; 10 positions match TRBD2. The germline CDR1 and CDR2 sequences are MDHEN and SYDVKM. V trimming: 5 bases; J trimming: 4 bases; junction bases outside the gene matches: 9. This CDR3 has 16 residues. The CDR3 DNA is TGTGCCAGCAGTGTCCCCTGGAGCGGGGGGGCAGATACGCAGTATTTT. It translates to CASSVPWSGGADTQYF. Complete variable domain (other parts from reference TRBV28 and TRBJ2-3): DVKVTQSSRYLVKRTGEKVFLECVQDMDHENMFWYRQDPGLGLRLIYFSYDVKMKEKGDIPEGYSVSREKKERFSLILESASTNQTSMYLCASSVPWSGGADTQYFGPGTRLTVL.

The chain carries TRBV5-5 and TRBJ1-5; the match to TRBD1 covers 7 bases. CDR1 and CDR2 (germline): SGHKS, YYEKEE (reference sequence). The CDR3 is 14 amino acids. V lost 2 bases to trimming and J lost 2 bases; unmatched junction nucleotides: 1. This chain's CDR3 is CASSFQGGNQPQHF. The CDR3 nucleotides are TGTGCCAGCAGCTTTCAGGGGGGCAATCAGCCCCAGCATTTT.

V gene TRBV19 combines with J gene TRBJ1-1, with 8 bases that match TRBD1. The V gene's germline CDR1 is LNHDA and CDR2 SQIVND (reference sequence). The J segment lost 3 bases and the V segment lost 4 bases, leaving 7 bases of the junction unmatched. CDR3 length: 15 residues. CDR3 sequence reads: CASSTLDRDHTEAFF. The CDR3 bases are TGTGCCAGTAGTACCTTGGACAGGGATCACACTGAAGCTTTCTTT.

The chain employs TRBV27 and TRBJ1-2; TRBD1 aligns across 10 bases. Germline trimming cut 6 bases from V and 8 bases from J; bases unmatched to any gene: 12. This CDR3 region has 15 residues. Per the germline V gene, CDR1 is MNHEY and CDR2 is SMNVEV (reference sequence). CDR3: CASRFGDRGSWGYTF. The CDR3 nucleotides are TGTGCCAGCAGATTTGGGGACAGGGGATCCTGGGGCTACACCTTC.

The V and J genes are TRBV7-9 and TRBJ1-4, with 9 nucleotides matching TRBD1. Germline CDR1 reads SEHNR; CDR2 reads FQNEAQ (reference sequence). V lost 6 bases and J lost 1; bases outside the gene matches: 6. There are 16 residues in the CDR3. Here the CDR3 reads CASSTNRGRTNEKLFF. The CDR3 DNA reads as TGTGCCAGCAGTACCAACAGGGGGCGAACTAATGAAAAACTGTTTTTT.

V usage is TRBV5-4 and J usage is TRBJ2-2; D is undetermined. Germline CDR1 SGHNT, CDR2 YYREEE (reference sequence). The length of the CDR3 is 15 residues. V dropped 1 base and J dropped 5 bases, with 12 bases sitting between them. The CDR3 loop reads CASSLSPTSTGELFF. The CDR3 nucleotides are TGTGCCAGCAGCTTGAGTCCCACTTCGACCGGGGAGCTGTTTTTT.

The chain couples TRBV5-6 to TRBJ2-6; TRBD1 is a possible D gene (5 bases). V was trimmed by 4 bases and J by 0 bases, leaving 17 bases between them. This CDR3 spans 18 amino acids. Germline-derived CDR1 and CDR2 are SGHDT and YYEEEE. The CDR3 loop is CASSLVGQVYSGANVLTF. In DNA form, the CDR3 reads TGTGCCAGCAGCCTCGTGGGGCAGGTTTACTCTGGGGCCAACGTCCTGACTTTC.

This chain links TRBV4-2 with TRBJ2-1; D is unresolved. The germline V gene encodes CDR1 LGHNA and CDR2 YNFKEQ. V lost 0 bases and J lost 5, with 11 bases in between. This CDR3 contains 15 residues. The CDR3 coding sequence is TGTGCCAGCAGCCAAGACGCGGCGCCAGACAATGAGCAGTTCTTC. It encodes CASSQDAAPDNEQFF.

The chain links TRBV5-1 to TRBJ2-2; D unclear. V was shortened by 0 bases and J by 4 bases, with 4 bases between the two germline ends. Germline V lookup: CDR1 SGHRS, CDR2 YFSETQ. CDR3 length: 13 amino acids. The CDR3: CASSLGSTGELFF. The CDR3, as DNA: TGCGCCAGCAGCTTGGGCAGCACCGGGGAGCTGTTTTTT.

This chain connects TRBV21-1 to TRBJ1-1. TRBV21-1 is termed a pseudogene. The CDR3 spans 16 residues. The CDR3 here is CASSPEEGWWNTEAFF. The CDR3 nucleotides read TGTGCCAGCAGCCCCGAAGAGGGCTGGTGGAACACTGAAGCTTTCTTT.

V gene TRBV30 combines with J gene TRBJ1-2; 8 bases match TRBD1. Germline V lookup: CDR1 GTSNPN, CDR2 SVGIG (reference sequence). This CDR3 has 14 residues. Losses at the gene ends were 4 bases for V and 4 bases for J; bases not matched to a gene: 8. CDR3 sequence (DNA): TGTGCCTGGAAATTTGGGACAGGCGTCTATGGCTACACCTTC. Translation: CAWKFGTGVYGYTF.

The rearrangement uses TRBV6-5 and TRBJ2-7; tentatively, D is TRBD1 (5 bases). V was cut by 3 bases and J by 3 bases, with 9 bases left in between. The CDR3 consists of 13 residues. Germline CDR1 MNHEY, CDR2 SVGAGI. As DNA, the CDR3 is TGTGCCAGCAGTTATCGCACAGGCTACGAGCAGTACTTC. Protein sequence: CASSYRTGYEQYF.

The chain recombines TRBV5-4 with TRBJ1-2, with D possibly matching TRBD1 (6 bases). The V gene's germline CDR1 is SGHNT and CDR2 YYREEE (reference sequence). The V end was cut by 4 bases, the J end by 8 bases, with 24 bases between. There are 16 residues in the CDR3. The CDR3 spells CASSPPLGGEGGGYTF. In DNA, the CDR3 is TGTGCCAGCAGCCCCCCTTTAGGGGGTGAAGGAGGAGGCTACACCTTC.

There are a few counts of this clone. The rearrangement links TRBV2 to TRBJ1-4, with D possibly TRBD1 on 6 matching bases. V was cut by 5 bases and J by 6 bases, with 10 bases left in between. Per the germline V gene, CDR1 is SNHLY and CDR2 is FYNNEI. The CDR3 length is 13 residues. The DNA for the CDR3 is TGTGCCAGCAGTACACAGGGCCATGAAAAACTGTTTTTT. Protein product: CASSTQGHEKLFF.

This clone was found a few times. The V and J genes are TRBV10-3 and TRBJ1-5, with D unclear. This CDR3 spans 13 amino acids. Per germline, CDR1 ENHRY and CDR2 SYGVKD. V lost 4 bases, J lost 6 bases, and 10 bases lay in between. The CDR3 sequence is CAISVDSSQPQHF. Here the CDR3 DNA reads TGTGCCATCAGTGTAGATAGTAGTCAGCCCCAGCATTTT.